The 13 T cell receptor beta chains below were found in one sample sequenced in a study of OX40 agonist ivuxolimab in advanced cancers. This table comes from immunoSEQ multiplex PCR, and its TCRdb copy is limited to in-frame clones, with some not included. The data hold 55,000 to 85,000 clones, with 85% to 90% observed a single time. This specimen consisted of CD4+ or CD8+ T cells sorted from blood, obtained in a trial of the OX40 agonist ivuxolimab. The receptors originated from an adult with an advanced solid tumor such as melanoma, head and neck, liver or kidney cancer.

The chain uses TRBV7-2 and TRBJ1-5; TRBD1 matches at 11 bases. This CDR3 is 15 amino acids long. V shed 5 bases and J 7 bases; nucleotides not matched to a gene: 7. Looked up from germline, CDR1 is SGHTA and CDR2 is FQGNSA. CDR3 in amino acids: CASSRRTGGEQPQHF. For the CDR3, the DNA is TGTGCCAGCAGCCGACGGACAGGGGGCGAGCAGCCCCAGCATTTT.

The J gene is TRBJ2-5, the V gene TRBV5-8; D may match TRBD1 or TRBD2 (5 bases each). V lost 4 bases and J 4 bases, leaving 17 bases between the germline ends. Germline V gene data show CDR1 as SGHTS and CDR2 as YDEGEE. This CDR3 comprises 15 residues. The CDR3 loop is CASSPGTRITETQYF. CDR3 nucleotides: TGTGCCAGCAGCCCGGGGACGAGAATTACAGAGACCCAGTACTTC.

The chain carries TRBV6-5 and TRBJ2-7, with D unresolved. The CDR3 runs 16 residues. V shed 0 bases and J shed 4 bases, with 16 bases lying between them. CDR1 and CDR2 from the germline V gene are MNHEY and SVGAGI. Written as DNA, the CDR3 is TGTGCCAGCAGTTACTCGAAAGGCAGTAAGCTATACGAGCAGTACTTC. Translation: CASSYSKGSKLYEQYF.

The chain is built from TRBV6-6 and TRBJ2-7; D may be TRBD1 (5 bases). Germline V gene lookup returns CDR1 MNHNY and CDR2 SVGAGI (reference sequence). V shed 6 bases and J shed 1 base, with 13 bases lying between them. The CDR3 spans 14 residues. Written as DNA, the CDR3 is TGTGCCAGCAGCCTGACAGTCCTATCCTACGAGCAGTACTTC. It specifies CASSLTVLSYEQYF.

The V gene is TRBV11-2, the J gene TRBJ2-1, with D hard to call. The ends were cut back, 0 bases at V and 4 bases at J, with 13 bases in the middle. Germline V gene lookup returns CDR1 SGHAT and CDR2 FQNNGV. CDR3 length equals 16 residues. In DNA, the CDR3 is TGTGCCAGCAGCTTAGACTTAGAAGTGAGTTACAATGAGCAGTTCTTC. Translated, it gives CASSLDLEVSYNEQFF.

The chain links TRBV9 to TRBJ1-5; 9 nucleotides align to TRBD1. Germline V gene lookup returns CDR1 SGDLS and CDR2 YYNGEE. The CDR3 has 18 residues. V dropped 0 bases and J dropped 0; count of bases not matched to a gene: 7. In DNA, the CDR3 is TGTGCCAGCAGCGTAGAAGGACAGGGGCCCTTTAGCAATCAGCCCCAGCATTTT. Translated: CASSVEGQGPFSNQPQHF.

The V and J genes are TRBV4-1 and TRBJ2-1; 9 nucleotides match TRBD2. V dropped 4 bases and J dropped 5; count of bases not matched to a gene: 6. The CDR3 is made up of 15 amino acids. Germline CDR1 is MGHRA and CDR2 is YSYEKL. The CDR3 loop reads CASSPGTSQDNEQFF. CDR3 in DNA: TGCGCCAGCAGCCCGGGGACTAGCCAGGACAATGAGCAGTTCTTC.

The chain has TRBV6-5 and TRBJ1-1; 11 nucleotides agree with TRBD1. Germline V gene lookup returns CDR1 MNHEY and CDR2 SVGAGI. This CDR3 is built from 15 residues. Trimming took 10 bases from V and 5 from J; bases not matched to a gene: 12. CDR3 in amino acids: CATGPGQGARTEAFF. The CDR3 bases are TGTGCCACCGGCCCCGGACAGGGGGCGCGGACTGAAGCTTTCTTT.

The chain links TRBV4-1 to TRBJ2-2; TRBD2 matches at 10 bases. The germline V gene has CDR1 MGHRA and CDR2 YSYEKL. The CDR3 has 18 amino acids. V shed 1 base and J 6 bases; nucleotides not matched to a gene: 11. CDR3 sequence: CASSQGLPSGGRPGELFF. CDR3 sequence (DNA): TGCGCCAGCAGCCAAGGACTACCTAGCGGGGGACGCCCCGGGGAGCTGTTTTTT.

V usage is TRBV10-1 and J usage is TRBJ2-1; D remains ambiguous. The germline V gene encodes CDR1 WNHNN and CDR2 SYGVQD (reference sequence). Trimming took 3 bases from V and 0 from J, leaving 6 bases between them. The CDR3 runs to 14 residues. CDR3: CASSEQSSYNEQFF. The CDR3 DNA is TGCGCCAGCAGTGAACAGAGCTCCTACAATGAGCAGTTCTTC.

CDR3 DNA: TGTGCCAGCAGTTTCCCTTCGGACGGAAATTACAATGAGCAGTTCTTC. This gives the protein CASSFPSDGNYNEQFF. V usage is TRBV27 and J usage is TRBJ2-1; D uncertain. The CDR3 has 16 residues. The V gene lost 3 bases and the J gene lost 4 bases, with 16 bases spanning the gap. Germline assignment: CDR1 MNHEY and CDR2 SMNVEV (reference sequence).

This clone was detected only a few times. The CDR3 region is CATSRDTALLLDNSPLHF. Here the CDR3 DNA reads TGTGCCACCAGCAGAGATACCGCCCTACTCCTAGATAATTCACCCCTCCACTTT. The V gene is TRBV15, the J gene TRBJ1-6, with D unclear. This CDR3 contains 18 residues. Trimming stripped 0 bases from V and 5 bases from J, with 17 bases between. The germline V gene has CDR1 LNHNV and CDR2 YYDKDF (reference sequence).

This clone was seen a single time. CDR3 loop: CASSLLGGLNSPLHF. The CDR3, as DNA: TGTGCCAGCAGCTTATTGGGGGGTCTGAATTCACCCCTCCACTTT. This sequence joins TRBV7-9 and TRBJ1-6, with a possible D match to TRBD1 (5 bases). Trimming stripped 2 bases from V and 7 bases from J, with 12 bases between. Looked up from germline, CDR1 is SEHNR and CDR2 is FQNEAQ (reference sequence). This CDR3 has 15 residues.